This passage covers 29 T cell receptor beta chains from one sample sequenced in a study of blood T cell repertoires in COVID-19. TCRdb keeps only in-frame clones here, not all; method: immunoSEQ multiplex PCR. This sample has 150,000 to 200,000 clones, with 80% to 90% found just once. The sequencing sample was made of peripheral blood. The receptors come from a man between 65 and 85 years old with active or convalescent COVID-19.

The chain links TRBV6-2 or TRBV6-3 to TRBJ2-5; weak D call: TRBD2 (6 bases). Looked up from germline, CDR1 is MNHEY and CDR2 is SVGEGT. The CDR3 loop spans 16 amino acids. Trimming removed 6 bases from V and 5 bases from J, with 22 bases in between. CDR3 loop: CASSSPSIAGWETQYF. CDR3 in DNA: TGTGCCAGCAGCTCTCCCTCAATTGCGGGGTGGGAGACCCAGTACTTC.

This sequence joins TRBV5-4 and TRBJ2-5; 8 nucleotides align to TRBD2. The germline CDR1 and CDR2 sequences are SGHNT and YYREEE (reference sequence). J was trimmed by 5 bases and V by 8 bases; bases with no gene match: 11. The length of the CDR3 is 14 residues. In nucleotides, the CDR3 is TGTGCCAGTAGACCCGGTAGCGGGGTGGAGACCCAGTACTTC. Amino acids: CASRPGSGVETQYF.

The chain combines TRBV11-2 with TRBJ2-1; 9 bases map to TRBD2. This CDR3 spans 17 amino acids. Germline lookup yields CDR1 SGHAT and CDR2 FQNNGV. With V trimmed by 5 bases and J by 6 bases, 14 bases remained unmatched. The CDR3 DNA is TGTGCCAGCAGCGACCGGTGGGCGGGAGGGCCCGGCAATGAGCAGTTCTTC. It codes for CASSDRWAGGPGNEQFF.

The gene calls are TRBV6-5 and TRBJ2-2; 12 nucleotides line up with TRBD2. The V gene's germline CDR1 is MNHEY and CDR2 SVGAGI. This CDR3 comprises 15 residues. With 4 bases clipped from V and 6 bases from J, the junction kept 3 bases outside the gene matches. The CDR3 reads CASSFGLAGPGELFF. CDR3 nucleotide sequence: TGTGCCAGCAGTTTTGGACTAGCGGGACCCGGGGAGCTGTTTTTT.

The CDR3 sequence: CASSPRTRNTEAFF. CDR3 nucleotide sequence: TGTGCCAGCAGTCCCCGGACACGGAACACTGAAGCTTTCTTT. This chain uses TRBV28 with TRBJ1-1; a possible D gene is TRBD1 (5 bases). Germline V gene data show CDR1 as MDHEN and CDR2 as SYDVKM. V was shortened by 5 bases and J by 1 base, with 11 bases between the two germline ends. The CDR3 spans 14 residues.

J is TRBJ2-7 and V is TRBV6-5, with a tentative D call TRBD2 (5 bases). Trimming removed 5 bases at V and 5 bases at J, with 13 bases between. This CDR3 region has 13 residues. Germline V gene lookup returns CDR1 MNHEY and CDR2 SVGAGI. The CDR3 DNA reads TGTGCCAGCAGTCCCCGAGGGTGGGACGAGCAGTACTTC. Its translation: CASSPRGWDEQYF.

The genes are TRBV29-1 and TRBJ2-4; 7 nucleotides line up with TRBD1. From germline, CDR1 is SQVTM and CDR2 ANQGSEA. This CDR3 spans 14 amino acids. With 5 bases clipped from V and 5 bases from J, the junction kept 9 bases outside the gene matches. The CDR3 sequence is CSVLGQSVENIQYF. As DNA, the CDR3 is TGCAGCGTTCTGGGACAGTCGGTGGAAAACATTCAGTACTTC.

V and J are TRBV9 and TRBJ1-2, with TRBD1 identical over 8 bases. Germline V gene data show CDR1 as SGDLS and CDR2 as YYNGEE. The CDR3 is made up of 15 amino acids. The V segment lost 4 bases and the J segment 6 bases; nucleotides outside the gene matches: 11. The chain's CDR3 is CASSLPQGAPDGYTF. The CDR3 nucleotides are TGTGCCAGCAGCCTCCCCCAGGGGGCGCCTGATGGCTACACCTTC.

This clone is a singleton in its sample. V usage is TRBV9 and J usage is TRBJ2-1; 7 bases are a match to TRBD1. The CDR3 is 15 amino acids. V dropped 2 bases and J dropped 4; count of bases not matched to a gene: 6. Per the germline V gene, CDR1 is SGDLS and CDR2 is YYNGEE. CDR3 in DNA: TGTGCCAGCAGCGTGGAACCACAGGGGTACAATGAGCAGTTCTTC. It is translated as CASSVEPQGYNEQFF. The full variable domain, its missing parts supplied by reference TRBV9 and TRBJ2-1, is DSGVTQTPKHLITATGQRVTLRCSPRSGDLSVYWYQQSLDQGLQFLIQYYNGEERAKGNILERFSAQQFPDLHSELNLSSLELGDSALYFCASSVEPQGYNEQFFGPGTRLTVL.

V and J are TRBV7-9 and TRBJ2-7, with D possibly TRBD1 on 5 matching bases. The CDR3 runs to 12 residues. The V gene lost 4 bases and the J gene lost 3 bases, with 7 bases spanning the gap. Germline-derived CDR1 and CDR2 are SEHNR and FQNEAQ (reference sequence). The CDR3 sequence is CASSWGGYEQYF. Written as DNA, the CDR3 is TGTGCCAGCAGCTGGGGCGGCTACGAGCAGTACTTC. Full variable domain (outside the CDR3, taken from reference TRBV7-9 and TRBJ2-7): DTGVSQNPRHKITKRGQNVTFRCDPISEHNRLYWYRQTLGQGPEFLTYFQNEAQLEKSRLLSDRFSAERPKGSFSTLEIQRTEQGDSAMYLCASSWGGYEQYFGPGTRLTVT.

This clone was picked up many times. The gene calls are TRBV5-1 and TRBJ2-3; TRBD1 might be the D (6 bases). This CDR3 has 14 residues. The V end was cut by 8 bases, the J end by 1 base, with 14 bases between. In germline, CDR1 is SGHRS, CDR2 YFSETQ. CDR3 nucleotide sequence: TGCGCCAGTAAAGACAGGTGGGGCACAGATACGCAGTATTTT. Encoded protein: CASKDRWGTDTQYF. Using reference TRBV5-1 and TRBJ2-3 for the parts outside the CDR3, the full variable domain is KAGVTQTPRYLIKTRGQQVTLSCSPISGHRSVSWYQQTPGQGLQFLFEYFSETQRNKGNFPGRFSGRQFSNSRSEMNVSTLELGDSALYLCASKDRWGTDTQYFGPGTRLTVL.

The CDR3 loop reads CASSPLRSLSDTQYF. The CDR3 DNA follows: TGTGCCAGCAGCCCGCTTAGGAGTCTGTCAGATACGCAGTATTTT. V is TRBV11-2 and J is TRBJ2-3, with D uncertain. Trimming pared 5 bases from V and 4 bases from J, leaving 16 bases between. CDR1 SGHAT and CDR2 FQNNGV come from the germline V gene. This CDR3 has 15 residues.

V and J are TRBV6-2 or TRBV6-3 and TRBJ2-5; D unresolved. The V end lost 6 bases, the J end lost 5 bases, and 10 bases lay between the germline ends. The CDR3 consists of 12 residues. Germline CDR1 and CDR2: MNHEY and SVGEGT. CDR3 sequence: CASSKTPETQYF. The CDR3 DNA sequence: TGTGCCAGCAGCAAGACTCCGGAGACCCAGTACTTC.

The chain carries TRBV15 and TRBJ2-1, with 7 bases that match TRBD2. The CDR3 sequence is 17 residues long. V lost 4 bases and J lost 9; bases outside the gene matches: 18. The germline V gene encodes CDR1 LNHNV and CDR2 YYDKDF (reference sequence). In DNA, the CDR3 is TGTGCCACCAGCATAGCGCCTTTAGGGGCGGGAGCGGGTGAGCAGTTCTTC. Encoded protein: CATSIAPLGAGAGEQFF. The full variable domain, with the rest looked up from reference TRBV15 and TRBJ2-1, is DAMVIQNPRYQVTQFGKPVTLSCSQTLNHNVMYWYQQKSSQAPKLLFHYYDKDFNNEADTPDNFQSRRPNTSFCFLDIRSPGLGDTAMYLCATSIAPLGAGAGEQFFGPGTRLTVL.

The rearrangement links TRBV7-9 to TRBJ1-2; 9 bases match TRBD1. The CDR3 is 15 amino acids. Germline-derived CDR1 and CDR2 are SEHNR and FQNEAQ (reference sequence). V shed 0 bases and J 8 bases; nucleotides not matched to a gene: 7. In DNA form, the CDR3 reads TGTGCCAGCAGCTTAGCCGGGACAGGGACAAGGGGCTACACCTTC. It yields the protein CASSLAGTGTRGYTF.

V and J are TRBV5-6 and TRBJ2-1, with TRBD2 matching over 13 bases. The CDR3 has 15 residues. The junction had 6 bases not matched to a gene; V was cut back by 4 bases and J by 8 bases. CDR1 is SGHDT and CDR2 is YYEEEE in the germline V gene. CDR3 bases: TGTGCCAGCAGCCCGGGACTAGCGGGACTGGATGAGCAGTTCTTC. It is translated as CASSPGLAGLDEQFF.

The chain combines TRBV30 with TRBJ2-3, with TRBD2 identical over 12 bases. The CDR3 extends over 21 amino acids. Trimming at V came to 3 bases and at J to 2 bases, leaving 21 bases not matched to a gene. Germline CDR1 is GTSNPN and CDR2 is SVGIG (reference sequence). The CDR3 DNA follows: TGTGCCTGGAGGCGTTACGGGACAGGGCTCCTAGCGGGAGGGATCACAGATACGCAGTATTTT. Protein product: CAWRRYGTGLLAGGITDTQYF.

This chain links TRBV9 with TRBJ2-7; 7 bases fit TRBD2. V gave up 0 bases and J gave up 3 bases; unmatched junction bases: 3. The CDR3 has 14 residues. CDR1 is SGDLS and CDR2 is YYNGEE in the germline V gene. CDR3 sequence reads: CASSVAGGGYEQYF. In nucleotides, the CDR3 is TGTGCCAGCAGCGTAGCGGGAGGAGGCTACGAGCAGTACTTC.

The chain combines TRBV28 with TRBJ1-5; 7 bases are shared with TRBD1. The CDR3 is 17 amino acids. The J segment lost 2 bases and the V segment lost 5 bases, leaving 12 bases of the junction unmatched. CDR1 and CDR2 (germline): MDHEN, SYDVKM. The CDR3 DNA reads TGTGCCAGCAGTCCCCCCAGAGGGGGCGGGGGCAATCAGCCCCAGCATTTT. Protein sequence: CASSPPRGGGGNQPQHF.

The chain joins TRBV7-9 to TRBJ2-4; 7 bases align to TRBD2. From germline, CDR1 is SEHNR and CDR2 FQNEAQ (reference sequence). This CDR3 has 14 amino acids. V trimming: 0 bases; J trimming: 8 bases; junction bases outside the gene matches: 4. The CDR3 coding sequence is TGTGCCAGCAGCTTAGCGGGAGGGCTTGACATTCAGTACTTC. As protein: CASSLAGGLDIQYF.

The chain links TRBV5-1 to TRBJ2-1, with 7 bases identical to TRBD2. The V segment lost 4 bases and the J segment 8 bases; nucleotides outside the gene matches: 6. Germline CDR1 SGHRS, CDR2 YFSETQ. This CDR3 comprises 13 residues. The CDR3: CASSEGGPDEQFF. Written as DNA, the CDR3 is TGCGCCAGCAGCGAGGGAGGGCCCGATGAGCAGTTCTTC.

The rearrangement uses TRBV2 and TRBJ2-1; tentatively, D is TRBD1 (5 bases). V was cut by 7 bases and J by 0 bases, with 13 bases left in between. Germline V lookup: CDR1 SNHLY, CDR2 FYNNEI. The CDR3 has 15 residues. In nucleotides, the CDR3 is TGTGCCAGCACCACCTACAGGAGCTCCTACAATGAGCAGTTCTTC. It translates to CASTTYRSSYNEQFF.

The chain has TRBV30 and TRBJ1-4; possible D gene TRBD1, 5 bases. Trimming left V 1 base short and J 8 bases short, with 20 bases between. The CDR3 runs 16 residues. CDR1 and CDR2 from the germline V gene are GTSNPN and SVGIG (reference sequence). In DNA form, the CDR3 reads TGTGCCTGGAGTGCGCTCGCGGGGACTTTAGTCGAAAAACTGTTTTTT. Its translation: CAWSALAGTLVEKLFF.

The chain recombines TRBV7-2 with TRBJ2-5; 10 positions agree with TRBD2. CDR1 SGHTA and CDR2 FQGNSA come from the germline V gene. This CDR3 region has 16 residues. After removal of 1 base from V and 9 bases from J, the junction contained 11 bases not matched to a gene. The CDR3: CASSLGTSGEETAQYF. In DNA, the CDR3 is TGTGCCAGCAGCTTAGGGACTAGCGGAGAAGAGACGGCCCAGTACTTC.

V is TRBV18 and J is TRBJ2-2; D uncertain. Germline V gene data show CDR1 as KGHSH and CDR2 as LQKENI. The CDR3 spans 14 residues. Trimming left V 3 bases short and J 3 bases short, with 8 bases between. CDR3 sequence reads: CASSPWQDTGELFF. The CDR3 DNA reads TGTGCCAGCTCACCGTGGCAAGACACCGGGGAGCTGTTTTTT.

The chain recombines TRBV28 with TRBJ2-1, with 9 positions matching TRBD1. V lost 4 bases and J lost 13; bases outside the gene matches: 2. CDR1 and CDR2 (germline): MDHEN, SYDVKM. There are 11 residues in the CDR3. In DNA form, the CDR3 reads TGTGCCAGCAGTTCGGGACAGGGTCAGTTCTTC. It specifies CASSSGQGQFF.

The chain employs TRBV19 and TRBJ1-5; 7 bases map to TRBD1. CDR1 and CDR2 (germline): LNHDA, SQIVND (reference sequence). The CDR3 spans 15 residues. The junction had 10 bases not matched to a gene; V was cut back by 7 bases and J by 4 bases. CDR3 region: CASISGQAPNQPQHF. The CDR3 bases are TGTGCCAGTATCTCCGGACAGGCACCTAATCAGCCCCAGCATTTT.

The genes are TRBV7-6 and TRBJ2-1; tentatively, D is TRBD1 (5 bases). V was trimmed by 1 base and J by 4 bases, leaving 11 bases between them. The CDR3 runs 15 residues. From germline, CDR1 is SGHVS and CDR2 FNYEAQ. CDR3 sequence reads: CASSLETGAYNEQFF. The DNA of the CDR3 is TGTGCCAGCAGCTTAGAGACTGGGGCGTACAATGAGCAGTTCTTC.

Regarding this clone: The junction does not match germline at one end; this may be a read error. The sample contains more than one DNA sequence encoding this CDR3. The CDR3 DNA follows: TGTGCCAGCAGCTTGGGCGGGACAGGCACCGGGGAACTGTTTTTT. This encodes CASSLGGTGTGELFF. The chain links TRBV5-4 to TRBJ2-2; 8 nucleotides agree with TRBD1. The CDR3 contains 15 residues. Germline-derived CDR1 and CDR2 are SGHNT and YYREEE (reference sequence).